This passage covers 30 T cell receptor beta chains from one sample sequenced in a study of T cells in tuberculosis. This table comes from immunoSEQ multiplex PCR, and its TCRdb copy is limited to in-frame clones, with some not included. The sample contains some 60,000 clones, 81% of which appear only once. Cells were sorted from thawed PBMC rested overnight and stained with GMM-loaded CD1B tetramer, viability dye and anti-CD3. The CD1B tetramers carried C32 glucose monomycolate purified from Rhodococcus equi. The sequenced sample consisted of CD1b-GMM tetramer-negative cells sorted from PBMCs. Every receptor here comes from an adult woman with latent tuberculosis.

The rearrangement joins TRBV7-8 to TRBJ2-7; the match to TRBD2 covers 14 bases. After removal of 5 bases from V and 5 bases from J, the junction contained 5 bases not matched to a gene. This CDR3 region has 15 residues. Germline CDR1 reads SGHVS; CDR2 reads FQNEAQ. CDR3: CASSPRLAGGHEQYF. The CDR3 nucleotides read TGTGCCAGCAGCCCGCGACTAGCGGGAGGGCACGAGCAGTACTTC.

V and J are TRBV7-6 and TRBJ1-5, with a possible D match to TRBD1 (5 bases). The germline V gene encodes CDR1 SGHVS and CDR2 FNYEAQ. V gave up 3 bases and J gave up 4 bases, with 7 bases separating them. The CDR3 length is 13 residues. The CDR3 nucleotides read TGTGCCAGCAGCTTGACAGTTAATCAGCCCCAGCATTTT. It encodes CASSLTVNQPQHF. Complete variable domain (other parts from reference TRBV7-6 and TRBJ1-5): GAGVSQSPRYKVTKRGQDVALRCDPISGHVSLYWYRQALGQGPEFLTYFNYEAQQDKSGLPNDRFSAERPEGSISTLTIQRTEQRDSAMYRCASSLTVNQPQHFGDGTRLSIL.

This rearrangement joins TRBV6-5 to TRBJ2-5; no firm D call. Germline V CDR1 and CDR2: MNHEY, SVGAGI. This CDR3 is 16 amino acids long. The ends were cut back, 0 bases at V and 5 bases at J, with 16 bases in the middle. The CDR3 region has the DNA TGTGCCAGCAGTTACTCGATCCAGGCCGCTATGGAGACCCAGTACTTC. The encoded protein is CASSYSIQAAMETQYF.

The chain carries TRBV11-3 and TRBJ1-6; D remains unclear. The CDR3 is 16 residues long. V lost 5 bases, J lost 9 bases, and 20 bases lay in between. CDR1 is SGHNT and CDR2 is YENEEA in the germline V gene. CDR3 coding DNA: TGTGCCAGCAGCCCCCGTTTCGCCGGGTGGGTTTCACCCCTCCACTTT. It codes for CASSPRFAGWVSPLHF.

The V and J genes are TRBV2 and TRBJ2-7; no firm D call. V was trimmed by 4 bases and J by 0 bases, leaving 13 bases between them. Germline V gene sequence: CDR1 SNHLY, CDR2 FYNNEI. The CDR3 totals 15 residues. CDR3 in amino acids: CASSVGFQDSYEQYF. CDR3 coding DNA: TGTGCCAGCAGTGTCGGTTTCCAAGACTCCTACGAGCAGTACTTC.

The V gene is TRBV12-5, the J gene TRBJ2-1; TRBD2 aligns across 7 bases. The germline gives CDR1 LGHNT, CDR2 FRNRAP. This CDR3 comprises 14 residues. V was pared by 8 bases and J by 3 bases, with 7 bases of the junction left unmatched. CDR3 sequence (DNA): TGTGCTAGTACCGGGGGGAGCTACTACAATGAGCAGTTCTTC. Protein: CASTGGSYYNEQFF.

The genes are TRBV9 and TRBJ1-6; no reliable D call. This CDR3 is 15 amino acids long. Trimming removed 0 bases from V and 4 bases from J, with 8 bases in between. The V gene's germline CDR1 is SGDLS and CDR2 YYNGEE. The CDR3 spells CASSVGAQYNSPLHF. The CDR3 DNA sequence: TGTGCCAGCAGCGTAGGGGCGCAGTATAATTCACCCCTCCACTTT.

The chain recombines TRBV6-5 with TRBJ1-2, with a possible D match to TRBD1 (6 bases). V dropped 7 bases and J dropped 13 bases, with 19 bases sitting between them. This CDR3 has 12 amino acids. Germline CDR1 and CDR2: MNHEY and SVGAGI. CDR3 sequence: CASTLPGQPPTF. The CDR3 DNA follows: TGTGCCAGCACTCTACCAGGACAGCCGCCCACCTTC.

This chain links TRBV5-6 with TRBJ2-2, with a tentative D call TRBD2 (5 bases). V was pared by 4 bases and J by 3 bases, with 13 bases between. The CDR3 is made up of 15 amino acids. Germline loops: CDR1 SGHDT, CDR2 YYEEEE. The CDR3 region is CASSPGPRDTGELFF. In DNA form, the CDR3 reads TGTGCCAGCAGCCCGGGCCCGAGGGACACCGGGGAGCTGTTTTTT.

This clone was observed once. The CDR3 loop reads CASSVSYREIHEQFF. The CDR3 region has the DNA TGTGCCAGCAGCGTTAGCTACAGGGAGATCCATGAGCAGTTCTTC. This chain joins TRBV7-2 and TRBJ2-1; TRBD1 might be the D (6 bases). With 5 bases removed from V and 8 bases from J, the gap between germline ends came to 19 bases. This CDR3 is built from 15 residues. The germline V gene has CDR1 SGHTA and CDR2 FQGNSA.

This chain joins TRBV5-1 and TRBJ2-7; D remains unclear. There are 15 residues in the CDR3. The V end was cut by 0 bases, the J end by 3 bases, with 13 bases between. Germline CDR1 SGHRS, CDR2 YFSETQ. The CDR3, as DNA: TGCGCCAGCAGCTTGGATAGGAACAGTTACTACGAGCAGTACTTC. The encoded protein is CASSLDRNSYYEQYF. Full variable domain (rest looked up from reference TRBV5-1 and TRBJ2-7): KAGVTQTPRYLIKTRGQQVTLSCSPISGHRSVSWYQQTPGQGLQFLFEYFSETQRNKGNFPGRFSGRQFSNSRSEMNVSTLELGDSALYLCASSLDRNSYYEQYFGPGTRLTVT.

V usage is TRBV4-2 and J usage is TRBJ1-2; D gene ambiguous. This CDR3 contains 13 residues. The V and J ends lost 0 bases and 6 bases respectively, with 8 bases between them. Germline values: CDR1 LGHNA, CDR2 YNFKEQ. The CDR3 spells CASSQDSVNGYTF. For the CDR3, the DNA is TGTGCCAGCAGCCAAGATAGCGTTAATGGCTACACCTTC.

The chain carries TRBV4-3 and TRBJ1-4; possibly TRBD1 for D (5 bases). CDR3 length: 15 residues. V lost 5 bases and J 1 base, leaving 11 bases between the germline ends. Germline CDR1 LGHNA, CDR2 YSLEER. DNA of the CDR3: TGCGCCAGCAGCGAGACCGGGGGAACTAATGAAAAACTGTTTTTT. Protein sequence: CASSETGGTNEKLFF.

The gene calls are TRBV6-6 and TRBJ2-7; D is uncertain. Trimming pared 0 bases from V and 6 bases from J, leaving 12 bases between. This CDR3 has 14 amino acids. Germline V gives CDR1 MNHNY, CDR2 SVGAGI (reference sequence). In DNA, the CDR3 is TGTGCCAGCAGTTACTCGAGAGAGGTTCGCGAGCAGTACTTC. Its protein is CASSYSREVREQYF.

The genes are TRBV2 and TRBJ1-4, with a possible D match to TRBD1 (6 bases). Trimming removed 9 bases at V and 6 bases at J, with 14 bases between. Germline lookup yields CDR1 SNHLY and CDR2 FYNNEI. This CDR3 comprises 13 residues. In nucleotides, the CDR3 is TGTGCCAGTGACAGGATAGAAGATGAAAAACTGTTTTTT. This translates into CASDRIEDEKLFF.

The chain uses TRBV19 and TRBJ1-2; a possible D gene is TRBD1 (6 bases). V dropped 0 bases and J dropped 4 bases, with 21 bases sitting between them. The CDR3 has 18 amino acids. The V gene's germline CDR1 is LNHDA and CDR2 SQIVND (reference sequence). The CDR3 DNA reads as TGTGCCAGTAGTATAGATTCAACAGGGTTCTCTTATAGCTATGGCTACACCTTC. Its translation is CASSIDSTGFSYSYGYTF.

The chain links TRBV5-1 to TRBJ2-3, with 9 bases identical to TRBD1. The CDR3 extends over 14 amino acids. Germline values: CDR1 SGHRS, CDR2 YFSETQ. V shed 4 bases and J 5 bases; nucleotides not matched to a gene: 5. The CDR3 here is CASSTGTGKDTQYF. The DNA of the CDR3 is TGCGCCAGCAGCACTGGGACAGGGAAAGATACGCAGTATTTT.

This clone was counted once. The V gene is TRBV5-1, the J gene TRBJ1-2; 8 nucleotides align to TRBD1. Germline V gene sequence: CDR1 SGHRS, CDR2 YFSETQ. The junction had 13 bases not matched to a gene; V was cut back by 8 bases and J by 4 bases. CDR3 length: 15 residues. The chain's CDR3 is CASRTGPSSTYGYTF. Written as DNA, the CDR3 is TGCGCCAGTAGGACAGGGCCCTCCTCTACCTATGGCTACACCTTC.

The chain employs TRBV7-2 and TRBJ2-3; 9 bases are a match to TRBD2. V shed 4 bases and J 4 bases; nucleotides not matched to a gene: 9. Germline values: CDR1 SGHTA, CDR2 FQGNSA. The CDR3 length is 16 residues. CDR3 amino acids: CASSSAGGQNPDTQYF. CDR3 nucleotide sequence: TGTGCCAGCAGCTCAGCGGGGGGACAGAATCCAGATACGCAGTATTTT.

This rearrangement joins TRBV6-5 to TRBJ1-2, with 7 bases that match TRBD1. V dropped 5 bases and J dropped 8; count of bases not matched to a gene: 8. This CDR3 has 13 residues. CDR1 and CDR2 (germline): MNHEY, SVGAGI. The CDR3 region has the DNA TGTGCCAGCAGTCCCCGACAGGGTTTCGGCTACACCTTC. This translates into CASSPRQGFGYTF.

The genes are TRBV18 and TRBJ2-3; possibly TRBD2 for D (5 bases). Germline-derived CDR1 and CDR2 are KGHSH and LQKENI. The ends were cut back, 3 bases at V and 4 bases at J, with 8 bases in the middle. The CDR3 covers 13 residues. The CDR3 here is CASSPTAADTQYF. The CDR3 DNA is TGTGCCAGCTCACCTACAGCGGCAGATACGCAGTATTTT.

This chain uses TRBV5-1 with TRBJ1-4, with TRBD1 matching over 7 bases. V lost 3 bases to trimming and J lost 3 bases; unmatched junction nucleotides: 5. CDR3 length: 15 residues. Germline CDR1 and CDR2: SGHRS and YFSETQ. CDR3 residues: CASSSGQVANEKLFF. The DNA of the CDR3 is TGCGCCAGCAGCTCCGGACAGGTGGCTAATGAAAAACTGTTTTTT.

The rearrangement links TRBV28 to TRBJ1-2; no firm D call. The CDR3 contains 12 residues. The germline V gene encodes CDR1 MDHEN and CDR2 SYDVKM. With 4 bases removed from V and 6 bases from J, the gap between germline ends came to 9 bases. The CDR3 bases are TGTGCCAGCAGTTCTGCCTCGGATGGCTACACCTTC. It codes for CASSSASDGYTF.

This clone appeared a few times. The chain joins TRBV28 to TRBJ1-2; tentatively, D is TRBD1 (5 bases). V was pared by 3 bases and J by 5 bases, with 13 bases between. CDR3 length equals 14 residues. The germline V gene encodes CDR1 MDHEN and CDR2 SYDVKM. In DNA, the CDR3 is TGTGCCAGCAGTTTGGCCCGGGGGGGGTATGGCTACACCTTC. Encoded protein: CASSLARGGYGYTF.

J is TRBJ1-3 and V is TRBV9, with D unclear. Germline V CDR1 and CDR2: SGDLS, YYNGEE. The V end was cut by 4 bases, the J end by 4 bases, with 18 bases between. The CDR3 loop spans 16 amino acids. In nucleotides, the CDR3 is TGTGCCAGCAGCCCCGGGAGAGGGCTTTCGGGAAACACCATATATTTT. Encoded protein: CASSPGRGLSGNTIYF.

This clone has only a few counts. The chain combines TRBV18 with TRBJ1-4, with D perhaps TRBD1 (6 bases). The germline CDR1 and CDR2 sequences are KGHSH and LQKENI. The CDR3 has 15 amino acids. V shed 2 bases and J shed 7 bases, with 14 bases lying between them. In DNA, the CDR3 is TGTGCCAGCTCACCAGGAACAGGGAGGGGTGAAAAACTGTTTTTT. This translates into CASSPGTGRGEKLFF.

The genes are TRBV6-5 and TRBJ1-3; D gene uncertain. Trimming left V 2 bases short and J 1 base short, with 9 bases between. From germline, CDR1 is MNHEY and CDR2 SVGAGI. The CDR3 is 15 residues long. The chain's CDR3 is CASSYEKRSGNTIYF. Here the CDR3 DNA reads TGTGCCAGCAGTTACGAAAAGAGGTCTGGAAACACCATATATTTT.

The chain is built from TRBV10-2 and TRBJ1-1, with a possible D match to TRBD1 (5 bases). The germline CDR1 and CDR2 sequences are WSHSY and SAAADI. The CDR3 has 10 residues. V was shortened by 10 bases and J by 7 bases, with 10 bases between the two germline ends. The CDR3 spells CATKDIEAFF. CDR3 DNA sequence: TGCGCCACTAAGGACATTGAAGCTTTCTTT.

The V gene is TRBV9, the J gene TRBJ2-2; D is unresolved. The V gene lost 0 bases and the J gene lost 5 bases, with 5 bases spanning the gap. Germline V gives CDR1 SGDLS, CDR2 YYNGEE. The CDR3 has 13 amino acids. CDR3 residues: CASSVVQTGELFF. The CDR3 nucleotides read TGTGCCAGCAGCGTAGTTCAGACCGGGGAGCTGTTTTTT.

This clone was seen more than once but under ten times. The rearrangement uses TRBV29-1 and TRBJ1-1; 8 bases map to TRBD1. The CDR3 has 14 residues. V was clipped by 6 bases and J by 5 bases; unmatched bases: 11. Per germline, CDR1 SQVTM and CDR2 ANQGSEA. The chain's CDR3 is CSVEPLDRDTEAFF. The CDR3 bases are TGCAGCGTCGAGCCCCTGGACAGGGATACTGAAGCTTTCTTT.